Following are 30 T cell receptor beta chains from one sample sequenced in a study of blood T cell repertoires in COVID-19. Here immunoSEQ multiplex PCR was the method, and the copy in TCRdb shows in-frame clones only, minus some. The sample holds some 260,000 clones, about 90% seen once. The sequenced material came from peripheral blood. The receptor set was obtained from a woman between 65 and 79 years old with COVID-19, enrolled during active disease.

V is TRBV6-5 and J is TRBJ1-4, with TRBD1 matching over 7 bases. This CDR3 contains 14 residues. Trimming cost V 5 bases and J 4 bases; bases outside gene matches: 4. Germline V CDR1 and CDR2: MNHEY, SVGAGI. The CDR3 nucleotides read TGTGCCAGCAGTCCACAGGGGAGTAATGAAAAACTGTTTTTT. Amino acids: CASSPQGSNEKLFF.

The CDR3 region is CASSARLREAGANVLTF. CDR3 in DNA: TGTGCCAGCAGCGCAAGATTGAGGGAGGCTGGGGCCAACGTCCTGACTTTC. This rearrangement joins TRBV7-3 to TRBJ2-6; D may be TRBD2 (6 bases). V was pared by 5 bases and J by 2 bases, with 16 bases between. The CDR3 has 17 amino acids. Germline CDR1 and CDR2: SGHTA and FQGTGA.

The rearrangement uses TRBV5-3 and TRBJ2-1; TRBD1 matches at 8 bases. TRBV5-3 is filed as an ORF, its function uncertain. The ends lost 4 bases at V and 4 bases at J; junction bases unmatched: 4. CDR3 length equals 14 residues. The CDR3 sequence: CARSGRQGYNEQFF. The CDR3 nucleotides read TGTGCCAGAAGCGGGCGACAGGGGTACAATGAGCAGTTCTTC.

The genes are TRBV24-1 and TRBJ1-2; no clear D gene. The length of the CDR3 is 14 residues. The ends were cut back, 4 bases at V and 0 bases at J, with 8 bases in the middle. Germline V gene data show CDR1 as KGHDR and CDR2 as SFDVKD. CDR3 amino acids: CATSDPQTNYGYTF. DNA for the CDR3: TGTGCCACCAGTGACCCCCAGACTAACTATGGCTACACCTTC.

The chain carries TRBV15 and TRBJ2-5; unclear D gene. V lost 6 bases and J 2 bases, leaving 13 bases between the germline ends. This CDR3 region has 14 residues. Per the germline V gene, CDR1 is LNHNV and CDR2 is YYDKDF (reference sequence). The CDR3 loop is CATSGLAEQETQYF. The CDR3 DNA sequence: TGTGCCACCAGTGGTCTTGCGGAACAAGAGACCCAGTACTTC.

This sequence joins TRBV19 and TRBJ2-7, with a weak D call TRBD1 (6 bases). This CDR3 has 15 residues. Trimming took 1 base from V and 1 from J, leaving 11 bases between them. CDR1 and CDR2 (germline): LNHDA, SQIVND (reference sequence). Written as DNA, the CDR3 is TGTGCCAGTAGTATAGGGCCAGGGGAATCCTACGAGCAGTACTTC. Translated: CASSIGPGESYEQYF. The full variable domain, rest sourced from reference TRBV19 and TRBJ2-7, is DGGITQSPKYLFRKEGQNVTLSCEQNLNHDAMYWYRQDPGQGLRLIYYSQIVNDFQKGDIAEGYSVSREKKESFPLTVTSAQKNPTAFYLCASSIGPGESYEQYFGPGTRLTVT.

The DNA for the CDR3 is TGTGCCAGTAGTCCAAGTCCTCCTAGCGGGAGTTTGGGCAATGAGCAGTTCTTC. Its protein is CASSPSPPSGSLGNEQFF. The chain links TRBV19 to TRBJ2-1, with 10 bases matching TRBD2. This CDR3 contains 18 residues. J gave up 6 bases and V 5 bases, and 16 bases lay outside the gene matches. The germline V gene has CDR1 LNHDA and CDR2 SQIVND (reference sequence).

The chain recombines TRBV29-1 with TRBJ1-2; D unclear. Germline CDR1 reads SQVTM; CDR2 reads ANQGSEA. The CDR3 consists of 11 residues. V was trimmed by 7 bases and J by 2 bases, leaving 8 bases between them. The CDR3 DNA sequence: TGCAGCGCTACTGAAAACTATGGCTACACCTTC. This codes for CSATENYGYTF.

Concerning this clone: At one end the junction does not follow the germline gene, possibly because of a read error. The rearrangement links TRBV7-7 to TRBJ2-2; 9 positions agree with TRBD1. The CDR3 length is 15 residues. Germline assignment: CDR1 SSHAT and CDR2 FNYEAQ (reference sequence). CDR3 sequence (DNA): TGTGCTAGCAGCCACCGGACAGGGGAAGCCGGGGAGCTGTTTTTT. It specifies CASSHRTGEAGELFF. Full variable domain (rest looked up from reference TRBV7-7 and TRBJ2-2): GAGVSQSPRYKVTKRGQDVTLRCDPISSHATLYWYQQALGQGPEFLTYFNYEAQPDKSGLPSDRFSAERPEGSISTLTIQRTEQRDSAMYRCASSHRTGEAGELFFGEGSRLTVL.

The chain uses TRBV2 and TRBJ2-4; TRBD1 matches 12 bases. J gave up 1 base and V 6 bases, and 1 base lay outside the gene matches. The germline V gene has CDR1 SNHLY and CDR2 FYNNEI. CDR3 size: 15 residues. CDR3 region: CASSGTGGAKNIQYF. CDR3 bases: TGTGCCAGCAGCGGGACAGGGGGCGCCAAAAACATTCAGTACTTC.

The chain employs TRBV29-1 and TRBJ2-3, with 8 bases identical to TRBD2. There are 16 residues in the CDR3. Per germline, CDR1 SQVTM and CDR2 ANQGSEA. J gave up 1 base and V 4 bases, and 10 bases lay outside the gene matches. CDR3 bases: TGCAGCGTTGTCCCCTCGGTAGCGGGGCGCACAGATACGCAGTATTTT. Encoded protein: CSVVPSVAGRTDTQYF.

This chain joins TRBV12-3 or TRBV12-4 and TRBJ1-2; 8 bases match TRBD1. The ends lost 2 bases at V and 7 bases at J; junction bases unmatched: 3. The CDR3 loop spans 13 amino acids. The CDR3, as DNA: TGTGCCAGCAGTTTACAGGGGGCCGTTGGCTACACCTTC. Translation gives CASSLQGAVGYTF.

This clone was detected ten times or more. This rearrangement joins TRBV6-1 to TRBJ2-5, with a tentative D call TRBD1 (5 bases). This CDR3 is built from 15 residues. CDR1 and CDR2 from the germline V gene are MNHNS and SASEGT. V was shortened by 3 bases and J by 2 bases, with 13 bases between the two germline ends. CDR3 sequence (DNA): TGTGCCAGCAGTGATGGACAACAGACTCAAGAGACCCAGTACTTC. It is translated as CASSDGQQTQETQYF.

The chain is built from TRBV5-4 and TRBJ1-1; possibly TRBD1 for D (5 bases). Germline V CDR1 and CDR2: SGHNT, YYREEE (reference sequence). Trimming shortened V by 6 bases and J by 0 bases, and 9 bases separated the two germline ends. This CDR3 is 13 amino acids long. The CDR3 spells CASTSRVNTEAFF. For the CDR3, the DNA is TGTGCCAGCACAAGCAGGGTGAACACTGAAGCTTTCTTT.

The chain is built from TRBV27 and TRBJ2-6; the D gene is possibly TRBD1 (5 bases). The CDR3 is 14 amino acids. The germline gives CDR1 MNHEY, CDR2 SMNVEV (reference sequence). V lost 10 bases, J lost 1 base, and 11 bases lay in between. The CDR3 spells CATRQLSGANVLTF. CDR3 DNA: TGTGCCACCAGACAGTTATCTGGGGCCAACGTCCTGACTTTC.

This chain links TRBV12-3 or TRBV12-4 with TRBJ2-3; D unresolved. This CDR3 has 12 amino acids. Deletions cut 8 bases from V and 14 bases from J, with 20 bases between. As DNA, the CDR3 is TGTGCCAGCTGCCGCGAAGTGCCCCCACCGTATTTT. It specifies CASCREVPPPYF.

In nucleotides, the CDR3 is TGTGCCAGCAGTCGACTAGCGGACCCCACAGATACGCAGTATTTT. This codes for CASSRLADPTDTQYF. The V gene is TRBV7-3, the J gene TRBJ2-3, with 9 nucleotides matching TRBD2. Trimming removed 6 bases from V and 2 bases from J; junction bases left unmatched: 6. This CDR3 contains 15 residues. The germline V gene encodes CDR1 SGHTA and CDR2 FQGTGA.

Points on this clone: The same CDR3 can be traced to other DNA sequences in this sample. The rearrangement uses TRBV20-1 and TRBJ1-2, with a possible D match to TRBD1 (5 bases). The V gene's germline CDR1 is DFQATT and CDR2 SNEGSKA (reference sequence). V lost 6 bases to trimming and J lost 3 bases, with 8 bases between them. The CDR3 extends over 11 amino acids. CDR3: CSAATDYGYTF. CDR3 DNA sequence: TGCAGTGCGGCGACAGACTATGGCTACACCTTC.

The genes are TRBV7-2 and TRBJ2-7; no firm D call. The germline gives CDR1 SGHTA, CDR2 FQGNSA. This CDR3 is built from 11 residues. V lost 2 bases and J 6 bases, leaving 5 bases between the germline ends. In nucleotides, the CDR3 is TGTGCCAGCAGCTTATACGGCGAGCAGTACTTC. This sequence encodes CASSLYGEQYF.

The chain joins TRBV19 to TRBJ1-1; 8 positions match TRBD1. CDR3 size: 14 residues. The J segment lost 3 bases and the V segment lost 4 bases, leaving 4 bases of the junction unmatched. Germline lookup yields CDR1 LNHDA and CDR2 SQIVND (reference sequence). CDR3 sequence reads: CASSTPGGYTEAFF. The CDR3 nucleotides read TGTGCCAGTAGTACCCCAGGGGGCTACACTGAAGCTTTCTTT.

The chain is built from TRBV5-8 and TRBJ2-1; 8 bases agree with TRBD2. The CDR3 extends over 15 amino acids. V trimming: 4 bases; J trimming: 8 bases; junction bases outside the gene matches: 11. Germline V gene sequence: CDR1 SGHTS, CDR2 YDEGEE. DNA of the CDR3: TGTGCCAGCAGCGAATACAAAGCGGGAGATGATGAGCAGTTCTTC. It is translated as CASSEYKAGDDEQFF. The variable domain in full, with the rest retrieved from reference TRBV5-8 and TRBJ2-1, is EAGVTQSPTHLIKTRGQQATLRCSPISGHTSVYWYQQALGLGLQFLLWYDEGEERNRGNFPPRFSGRQFPNYSSELNVNALELEDSALYLCASSEYKAGDDEQFFGPGTRLTVL.

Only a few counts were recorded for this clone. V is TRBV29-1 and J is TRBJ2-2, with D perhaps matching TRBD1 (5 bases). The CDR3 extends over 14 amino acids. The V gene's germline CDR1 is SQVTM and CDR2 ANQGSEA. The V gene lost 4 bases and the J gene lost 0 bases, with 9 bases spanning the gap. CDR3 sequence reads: CSVATRANTGELFF. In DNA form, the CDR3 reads TGCAGCGTTGCAACCAGGGCGAACACCGGGGAGCTGTTTTTT.

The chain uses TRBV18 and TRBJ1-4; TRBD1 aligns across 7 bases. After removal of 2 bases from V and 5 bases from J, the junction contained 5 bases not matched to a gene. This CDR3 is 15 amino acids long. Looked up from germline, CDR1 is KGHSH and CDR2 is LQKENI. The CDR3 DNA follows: TGTGCCAGCTCACCAATGCCAGGGGGGAATGAAAAACTGTTTTTT. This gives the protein CASSPMPGGNEKLFF.

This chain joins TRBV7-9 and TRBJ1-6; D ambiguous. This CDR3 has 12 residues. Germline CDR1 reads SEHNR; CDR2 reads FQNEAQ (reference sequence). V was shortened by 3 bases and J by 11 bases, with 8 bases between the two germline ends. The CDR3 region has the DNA TGTGCCAGCAGCTTTGCGGAGGCACCCCTCCACTTT. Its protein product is CASSFAEAPLHF.

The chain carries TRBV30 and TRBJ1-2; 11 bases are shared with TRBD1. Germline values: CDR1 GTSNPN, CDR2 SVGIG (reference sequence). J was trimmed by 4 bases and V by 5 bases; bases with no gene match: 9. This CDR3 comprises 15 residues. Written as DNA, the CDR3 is TGTGCCTGGGATCCGGGACAGGGGGTCCTCTATGGCTACACCTTC. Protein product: CAWDPGQGVLYGYTF. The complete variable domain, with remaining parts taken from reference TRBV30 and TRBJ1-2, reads SQTIHQWPATLVQPVGSPLSLECTVEGTSNPNLYWYRQAAGRGLQLLFYSVGIGQISSEVPQNLSASRPQDRQFILSSKKLLLSDSGFYLCAWDPGQGVLYGYTFGSGTRLTVV.

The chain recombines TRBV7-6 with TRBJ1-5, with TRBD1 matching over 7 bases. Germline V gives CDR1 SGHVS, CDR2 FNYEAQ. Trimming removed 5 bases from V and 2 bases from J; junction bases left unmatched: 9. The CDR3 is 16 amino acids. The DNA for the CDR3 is TGTGCCAGCAGCCTCGATGCAGGGGGAGGCAATCAGCCCCAGCATTTT. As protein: CASSLDAGGGNQPQHF.

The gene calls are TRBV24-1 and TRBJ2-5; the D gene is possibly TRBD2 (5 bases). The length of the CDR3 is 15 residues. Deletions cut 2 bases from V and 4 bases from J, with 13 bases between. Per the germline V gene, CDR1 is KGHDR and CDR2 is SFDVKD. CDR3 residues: CATSDYAGSAETQYF. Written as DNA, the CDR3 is TGTGCCACCAGTGATTATGCGGGTTCCGCAGAGACCCAGTACTTC.

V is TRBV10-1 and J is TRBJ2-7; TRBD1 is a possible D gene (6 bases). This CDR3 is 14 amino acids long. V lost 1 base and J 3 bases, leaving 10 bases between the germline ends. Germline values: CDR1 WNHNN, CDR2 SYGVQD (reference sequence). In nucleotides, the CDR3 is TGCGCCAGCAGTGAGTTTGAGGGGGTCTACGAGCAGTACTTC. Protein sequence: CASSEFEGVYEQYF.

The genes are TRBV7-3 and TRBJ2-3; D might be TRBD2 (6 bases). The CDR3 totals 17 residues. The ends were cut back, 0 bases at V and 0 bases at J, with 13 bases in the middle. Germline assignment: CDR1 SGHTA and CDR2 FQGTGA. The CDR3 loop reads CASSLTGPGTSTDTQYF. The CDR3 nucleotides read TGTGCCAGCAGCTTAACTGGCCCAGGGACTAGCACAGATACGCAGTATTTT.

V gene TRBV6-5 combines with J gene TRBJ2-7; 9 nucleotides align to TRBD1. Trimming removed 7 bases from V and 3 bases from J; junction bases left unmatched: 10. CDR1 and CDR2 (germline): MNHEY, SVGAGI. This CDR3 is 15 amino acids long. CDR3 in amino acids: CASKRGTTGGYEQYF. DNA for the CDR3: TGTGCCAGCAAGAGGGGGACGACAGGGGGCTACGAGCAGTACTTC.